This TCR beta chain stems from a study of beta chain features in type 1 diabetes. This clone has just a few counts. The antigen remains undetermined. The investigators reverse transcribed all of the isolated RNA, so they sequenced expressed TCRB transcripts. Some 980,000 reads, on average, were obtained from stem cell-like memory T cell samples. Sequenced by immunoSEQ multiplex PCR; TCRdb stores in-frame clones only, minus some. The sample lists about 47,000 clones; 35% to 55% were seen once. General study points: Shorter TCRB CDR3s, moderately but significantly so, were found in Type 1 diabetes patients in all four CD4+ subsets. PCR might preferentially amplify shorter templates, equally in patients and controls.

Germline V lookup: CDR1 KGHSH, CDR2 LQKENI. The CDR3 consists of 13 residues. The V gene lost 2 bases and the J gene lost 8 bases, with 10 bases spanning the gap. Sequenced sample: stem cell memory CD4+ T cells from blood. J is TRBJ1-5 and V is TRBV18; possibly TRBD1 for D (6 bases). This receptor was identified in a young man with type 1 diabetes. This CDR3 reads CASSPGGREPQHF. In DNA form, the CDR3 reads TGTGCCAGCTCACCAGGGGGCAGGGAGCCCCAGCATTTT.